These T cell receptor beta chains were read from a single sample in a study of blood T cell repertoires in COVID-19. Using immunoSEQ multiplex PCR, the repertoire was profiled, and TCRdb retains in-frame clones only, with some absent. Of 220,000 or so clones detected, roughly four fifths appear once; the ten largest clones hold 1.3%. Material for sequencing was PBMCs or T cells enriched from blood (not recorded which). The receptors stem from a woman aged 40 to 50 with acute COVID-19. The CDR3 runs from the conserved cysteine through the conserved F or W. The listing skips clone size in some rows; elsewhere it reads once, few, many or a size class.

>TRBV7-8|NA
CASSTQGSEGYGYTF
>TRBV6-5|NA
CASSYGRGDTDTQYF
>TRBV7-9|NA
CASSLYGGRDNSPLHF
>TRBV3-1/TRBV3-2|NA
CASSLGGSGTYNEQFF
>TRBV28|once
CASSLRGLPTGELFF
>TRBV13|NA
CASSEQGPYGYTF
>TRBV29-1|NA
CSARGSLGVGEQFF
>TRBV7-3|NA
CASSLQGQGGYEQFF
>TRBV5-4|NA
CASSLADRNYEQYF
>TRBV30|once
CAWRGLGRDPYNSPLHF
>TRBV20-1|few
CSASGQGAKNIQYF
>TRBV6-4|NA
CASSGEIAVRNEQFF
>TRBV10-3|few
CAISAGESGYTF
>TRBV9|NA
CASSGGQGAYNSPLHF
>TRBV18|NA
CASSPKAGFPGNGYTF
>TRBV6-5|NA
CASSLDRGYYNEQFF
>TRBV6-2/TRBV6-3|NA
CASSYGPPPVYGYTF
>TRBV12-3/TRBV12-4|NA
CASSRDSYNEQFF
>TRBV19|once
CASSIGPNTEAFF
>TRBV5-1|once
CASSLMRAGDYEQYF
>TRBV28|NA
CASRFGGQRTAEAFF
>TRBV5-1|once
CASSPILQGYETEAFF
>TRBV3-1/TRBV3-2|few
CASSQNPPTNEKLFF
>TRBV11-2|NA
CASSFTAQGATGELFF
>TRBV19|NA
CASRTTWGGTSNQPQHF
>TRBV7-6|NA
CASSLTVPVGNEQFF
>TRBV4-2|NA
CASSQTRGLGSPLHF
>TRBV6-5|NA
CASSKTVNEKLFF
>TRBV3-1/TRBV3-2|once
CASSQAGTGVNSPLHF
>TRBV19|NA
CASSPETGRLAKNIQYF
>TRBV11-2|NA
CASSLNQGVGEAFF
>TRBV27|NA
CASSSRGGEQPQHF
>TRBV27|NA
CASSPPGLGGNTGELFF
>TRBV3-1/TRBV3-2|NA
CASKGWYGYTF
>TRBV5-4|NA
CASSLRRSGRGTDTQYF
>TRBV29-1|NA
CSVEDQAAGADTQYF
>TRBV28|NA
CASSRGGAGQETQYF
>TRBV7-3|NA
CASSPEGASYNEQFF
>TRBV5-1|NA
CASSRGGPNTEAFF
>TRBV15|NA
CATSEEGRTYGYTF
>TRBV5-1|NA
CASSLDLTATDTQYF
>TRBV28|NA
CASSLRTGTGYSNQPQHF
>TRBV20-1|NA
CSARRREEAFF
>TRBV27|NA
CASSLTSGKYNEQFF
>TRBV27|NA
CASSVLAGIDTQYF
>TRBV29-1|NA
CSVEGTGKTEAFF
>TRBV7-3|NA
CASSAGASGGELFF
>TRBV7-2|NA
CASSQLTSGTQYF
>TRBV9|NA
CASARGVTGELFF
>TRBV27|NA
CASRWGGATNEKLFF
>TRBV7-2|NA
CASSLTSGTHNEQFF
>TRBV3-1/TRBV3-2|NA
CASSQLSGSAYEQYF
>TRBV9|NA
CASSPTGGPYEQYF